This TCR beta chain emerged from a study of glioma-infiltrating T cells (dated by TCRdb to 2016 to 2017). Looking at the study overall: TCR alpha- and beta-chain repertoires were sequenced from glioma tissue, non-neoplastic brain tissue and matched peripheral blood mononuclear cells. To gauge divergence between tissue and blood T-cell populations, every tissue-infiltrating repertoire was compared against the peripheral blood repertoire from the same patient. The paired cohort comprised three low-grade glioma patients, several primary glioblastoma patients and three non-glioma patients contributing non-neoplastic brain tissue. The paper as a whole reports these results and caveats: Very few CDR3 sequences were found to be shared between tissue and blood, and this scarcity was attributed to high CDR3 diversity and limited sampling. VJ-independent divergence between tissue and blood was below expectation in non-neoplastic patients but above expectation in all gliomas, especially low-grade gliomas. Group comparisons were based on small numbers of patients: three non-neoplastic, three low-grade glioma and seven to nine glioblastoma patients.

This clonotype showed up just a few times. The specificity of this receptor is unknown. Base qualities are missing; no much larger clone stands one base away. The iRepertoire nested amplicon-rescue multiplex PCR (arm-PCR) platform was used to amplify TCR alpha and beta CDR3 regions from RNA. One-step reverse transcription and amplification used about 90-450 ng of tissue mRNA or PBMC total RNA as input. Following bead purification, Illumina adapters were added through a secondary multiplex PCR, and the libraries were then gel-purified between 200 and 400 bp. Demultiplexing relied on internal 6-nucleotide barcodes carried by the libraries. Sequencing of the libraries was done on an Illumina MiSeq using 2x220 or 2x250 nucleotide paired-end reads. From the authors' description of their analysis: Paired reads were merged using FLASH 1.2.11 and were aligned to the GRCh37 human genome using BWA-MEM, after which TRA and TRB reads were extracted. An IMGT-derived reference of cassette sequences and CDR3 motifs, with pseudogenes included, was used for V and J assignment. Reads were translated in three frames, and productive CDR3s were defined by a C…FGXG motif without stop codons. Clonotypes were defined as unique combinations of V-J cassette pair and CDR3 amino acid sequence. Hamming distance filtering was applied to reads, with thresholds set by the sequence error rate of each sample in mapped regions. Clones were called with MiXCR by TCRdb after fastp trimmed the public reads at Q25, and only in-frame beta chains were retained. Each record represents a unique CDR3 protein, reported with the most common genes and DNA among its rows. The V and J calls reflect TCRdb's pipeline rather than the authors' work. The sample contains under 200,000 distinct CDR3 sequences, around 45% of them found a single time. The ten largest clones represent 5% to 5.5% of the sample.

Material: glioma tissue, nonneoplastic brain tissue, or PBMCs (not recorded which). The receptor comes from a human donor with low-grade glioma or glioblastoma, undergoing nonglioma brain surgery, or in good health (not recorded which).

The DNA reads as follows: TGCGCCAGCAGCTTGGAGGTTTTCGAGACCCAGTACTTC. Its protein product is CASSLEVFETQYF. This chain joins TRBV5-1 to TRBJ2-5, with no D gene named confidently. CDR3 length: 13 amino acids, cysteine to phenylalanine. CDR3 DNA only is kept here, 39 bases in frame from base 1. The germline ends are 8 bases apart after V is trimmed by 0 bases and J by 5 bases. Via the germline V gene, CDR1 is SGHRS and CDR2 YFSETQ.